This entry lists 17 T cell receptor beta chains sequenced from one sample in a study of T cells expressing NK-cell markers. Each CDR3 protein gets one entry in TCRdb, which reprocessed the 5' RACE reads and gives no DNA. The sample is made up of 300,000 to 450,000 distinct CDR3 sequences, and the top ten hold over 4% of it. Sequencing was performed on blood T cells: a sorted CD56 or NKG2C T cell subset, CD4+ or CD8+ T cells, or bulk PBMC T cells (not recorded which). The receptor source for this set is a man aged 18 to 69 in good health.

This chain links TRBV5-1 with TRBJ1-1; TCRdb gives TRBD1 as the D gene, but with no DNA this cannot be confirmed. Germline values: CDR1 SGHRS, CDR2 YFSETQ. The CDR3 is 15 residues long. The CDR3 protein is CASSPPGGDLGEAFF.

The chain combines TRBV12-3 or TRBV12-4 with TRBJ2-5; the TCRdb call, TRBD2, lacks DNA for checking. This CDR3 is 14 amino acids long. The CDR3 spells CASSPHLGQETQYF.

V gene TRBV4-1 combines with J gene TRBJ2-5. The CDR3 contains 11 residues. The germline gives CDR1 MGHRA, CDR2 YSYEKL. This CDR3 reads CASSPQVTQYF.

The chain carries TRBV6-5 and TRBJ1-2. The CDR3 has 15 residues. Germline loops: CDR1 MNHEY, CDR2 SVGAGI. CDR3 sequence: CASSYREKANYGYTF.

The chain couples TRBV18 to TRBJ2-7. Germline CDR1 and CDR2: KGHSH and LQKENI. The CDR3 has 15 amino acids. The CDR3: CASSPRPGTPYEQYF.

The chain links TRBV7-2 to TRBJ1-3. The CDR3 contains 15 residues. Per the germline V gene, CDR1 is SGHTA and CDR2 is FQGNSA. The CDR3 loop is CASSLEIALGNTIYF.

The V gene is TRBV6-1, the J gene TRBJ2-1. The CDR3 has 14 residues. Per the germline V gene, CDR1 is MNHNS and CDR2 is SASEGT. The CDR3 sequence is CAATRSSSYNEQFF.

The chain has TRBV4-1 and TRBJ2-5; absent DNA, TCRdb's TRBD2 call cannot be checked. Germline V CDR1 and CDR2: MGHRA, YSYEKL. The CDR3 is 15 amino acids. CDR3 amino acids: CASQPRAGSQETQYF.

The chain recombines TRBV7-2 with TRBJ1-6; TCRdb proposes TRBD1, but this gene call is untestable without DNA. Germline assignment: CDR1 SGHTA and CDR2 FQGNSA. The CDR3 spans 17 residues. CDR3 residues: CASSVGGQGARGSPLHF.

The gene calls are TRBV12-1 and TRBJ2-5; TCRdb picks TRBD1, but there is no DNA to check that call. TRBV12-1 counts as a pseudogene. The CDR3 loop spans 16 amino acids. The CDR3 sequence: CASSMSRGTSQETQYF.

The V call is TRBV5-6, the J call TRBJ2-2; there is no DNA to check the TCRdb D call of TRBD1. This CDR3 comprises 16 residues. The germline V gene has CDR1 SGHDT and CDR2 YYEEEE. CDR3 amino acids: CASSLGTGGNTGELFF.

This chain links TRBV2 with TRBJ2-3; the D call from TCRdb, TRBD2, cannot be confirmed without DNA. Germline-derived CDR1 and CDR2 are SNHLY and FYNNEI. This CDR3 has 15 residues. CDR3 sequence: CASSVLGSGGVTQYF.

The chain joins TRBV20-1 to TRBJ2-1; the TCRdb D gene call, TRBD2, has no DNA to confirm it. This CDR3 spans 15 amino acids. Germline lookup yields CDR1 DFQATT and CDR2 SNEGSKA (reference sequence). CDR3: CSATHPSGGDNEQFF.

The chain's CDR3 is CASSPSYYTGELFF. The rearrangement joins TRBV5-4 to TRBJ2-2. In germline, CDR1 is SGHNT, CDR2 YYREEE (reference sequence). The CDR3 consists of 14 residues.

The chain combines TRBV7-9 with TRBJ2-6. Germline values: CDR1 SEHNR, CDR2 FQNEAQ (reference sequence). CDR3 length: 17 amino acids. The CDR3 spells CASSLAALSSGANVLTF.

The rearrangement uses TRBV5-1 and TRBJ2-1; TCRdb proposes TRBD1, but this gene call is untestable without DNA. CDR1 and CDR2 from the germline V gene are SGHRS and YFSETQ. CDR3 length: 12 residues. CDR3 loop: CASSPIPSEQFF.

This chain connects TRBV5-1 to TRBJ1-6. The length of the CDR3 is 14 residues. CDR1 and CDR2 from the germline V gene are SGHRS and YFSETQ. CDR3 amino acids: CASSSTRRDSPLHF.